There are a few counts of the clone carrying this TCR beta chain. Amplification of ligated cDNA took four PCR rounds with SP2 and nested alpha and beta constant primers. TCRdb redid the calling of the 5' RACE reads with MiXCR, one entry per CDR3 protein. The profile shows roughly 62,000 distinct CDR3 sequences, approximately 6.6% of them singletons. This sample is drawn from a study of naive and memory T cell subsets. TCR cDNA received a 3' ligated oligonucleotide that carried a UMI. Input was about 1 to 1,100 ng of DNase-treated total RNA without cell sorting. The receptor comes from a male donor in good health.

CDR3 residues: CSASRLAGGSSYNEQFF. CDR3 in DNA: TGCAGTGCTAGCCGTCTAGCGGGAGGGAGCTCCTACAATGAGCAGTTCTTC. This rearrangement joins TRBV20-1 to TRBJ2-1; 12 nucleotides align to TRBD2. CDR1 DFQATT and CDR2 SNEGSKA come from the germline V gene (reference sequence). The CDR3 spans 17 residues. With 3 bases clipped from V and 0 bases from J, the junction kept 6 bases outside the gene matches.